The 31 T cell receptor beta chains reported below all come from one sample, sequenced in a study of regulatory T cells in long-lasting Graves disease. Time point specified: newly diagnosed GD, antithyroid drugs for less than 3 months. Making the TCR library involved RNA that had been extracted from PBMCs. Relying on iRepertoire HTBI primers and Arm-PCR of CDR3 regions, the team built TCR beta libraries. TCRdb reanalysed the multiplex PCR reads using MiXCR and keeps one entry per CDR3 protein. The sample holds some 500,000 distinct CDR3 sequences; 13% are singletons and the top ten take 8% to 10%. In addition, the sample was reused for a study of T cells in Graves' hyperthyroidism and ophthalmopathy.

The sample was peripheral blood mononuclear cells (PBMCs), taken at new diagnosis, from a patient treated with antithyroid drugs. The receptors were sampled from a man between 25 and 39 years old with Graves disease.

This clonotype was found many times. The chain has TRBV5-1 and TRBJ2-2, with TRBD2 identical over 11 bases. V lost 3 bases, J lost 5 bases, and 3 bases stayed unmatched. The germline gives CDR1 SGHRS, CDR2 YFSETQ. This CDR3 region has 15 residues. The chain's CDR3 is CASSSGTSGTGELFF. DNA for the CDR3: TGCGCCAGCAGCTCCGGGACTAGCGGAACCGGGGAGCTGTTTTTT.

Of note for this clonotype: Given a much more abundant clone one base away, this may be a read error. The chain couples TRBV27 to TRBJ2-2; no clear D gene. V was shortened by 3 bases and J by 8 bases, with 16 bases between the two germline ends. In germline, CDR1 is MNHEY, CDR2 SMNVEV (reference sequence). The CDR3 is made up of 15 amino acids. The CDR3 coding sequence is TGTGCCAGCAGTTTTGAGACACATCATGATGGGGAGCTGTTTTTT. This encodes CASSFETHHDGELFF.

This clonotype was seen at least ten times. The chain uses TRBV12-3 or TRBV12-4 and TRBJ1-2; no clear D. The germline V and J ends were trimmed by 1 base and 7 bases, with 10 bases remaining between them. The CDR3 length is 13 residues. CDR3 DNA sequence: TGTGCCAGCAGTTTAGTTGGCAGGTCTGGCTACACCTTC. It codes for CASSLVGRSGYTF.

A note on this clonotype: A read error may be the cause here, since a much bigger clone is one base away. The rearrangement uses TRBV12-3 or TRBV12-4 and TRBJ2-7; weak D call: TRBD1 (6 bases). The CDR3 extends over 13 amino acids. V was shortened by 6 bases and J by 2 bases, with 11 bases between the two germline ends. The CDR3 sequence: CASRCGQTYEQYF. In nucleotides, the CDR3 is TGTGCCAGCAGATGCGGACAGACCTACGAGCAGTACTTC.

Turning to this clonotype: Just one base apart from a much larger clone, this may be a read error. This chain joins TRBV25-1 and TRBJ1-1; D not resolved. Germline-derived CDR1 and CDR2 are MGHDK and SYGVNS. Trimming cost V 3 bases and J 0 bases, with 5 bases left between them. CDR3 size: 13 residues. The CDR3 DNA reads TGTGCCAGCAGTGAGGCCATGAACACTGAAGCTTTCTTT. This codes for CASSEAMNTEAFF.

This clonotype has ten or more counts. The chain couples TRBV2 to TRBJ2-3; 8 bases fit TRBD2. The CDR3 length is 16 residues. CDR1 and CDR2 (germline): SNHLY, FYNNEI. V shed 8 bases and J 3 bases; nucleotides not matched to a gene: 13. For the CDR3, the DNA is TGTGCCAGCGCCCAGGGGCGAGCTAGCGGGACAGATACGCAGTATTTT. Amino acid sequence: CASAQGRASGTDTQYF.

The chain links TRBV18 to TRBJ2-7; D gene unclear. CDR1 is KGHSH and CDR2 is LQKENI in the germline V gene. The CDR3 has 12 amino acids. V was shortened by 6 bases and J by 12 bases, with 18 bases between the two germline ends. The CDR3 nucleotides are TGTGCCAGCTCCCTCCTCATGAGGCGGCGGTACTTC. Its translation: CASSLLMRRRYF.

This rearrangement joins TRBV2 to TRBJ2-7; 9 bases agree with TRBD2. Germline V gives CDR1 SNHLY, CDR2 FYNNEI. The CDR3 loop spans 18 amino acids. V was clipped by 1 base and J by 4 bases; unmatched bases: 14. This CDR3 reads CASSEVGISGGPNYEQYF. The CDR3 nucleotides are TGTGCCAGCAGTGAAGTCGGTATAAGCGGGGGGCCGAATTACGAGCAGTACTTC. Filled out from reference TRBV2 and TRBJ2-7, the complete variable domain reads EPEVTQTPSHQVTQMGQEVILRCVPISNHLYFYWYRQILGQKVEFLVSFYNNEISEKSEIFDDQFSVERPDGSNFTLKIRSTKLEDSAMYFCASSEVGISGGPNYEQYFGPGTRLTVT.

This clonotype was observed a handful of times. This sequence joins TRBV7-8 and TRBJ2-7; D tentatively fits TRBD1 or TRBD2 (5 bases each). Germline V CDR1 and CDR2: SGHVS, FQNEAQ. This CDR3 is built from 15 residues. V was pared by 1 base and J by 2 bases, with 12 bases between. CDR3 nucleotide sequence: TGTGCCAGCAGCTTAGTGGGGGTCACTACCTACGAGCAGTACTTC. Encoded protein: CASSLVGVTTYEQYF.

This rearrangement joins TRBV6-1 to TRBJ2-7; D possibly uses TRBD1 or TRBD2 (5 bases each). Trimming shortened V by 6 bases and J by 2 bases, and 11 bases separated the two germline ends. Germline V gene sequence: CDR1 MNHNS, CDR2 SASEGT. The CDR3 runs 13 residues. CDR3 residues: CASRLGPTYEQYF. The CDR3 coding sequence is TGTGCCAGCAGACTGGGACCGACCTACGAGCAGTACTTC.

This clonotype was picked up many times. J is TRBJ2-5 and V is TRBV2; TRBD2 is a possible D gene (6 bases). Trimming shortened V by 7 bases and J by 3 bases, and 12 bases separated the two germline ends. This CDR3 is built from 13 residues. Germline V CDR1 and CDR2: SNHLY, FYNNEI. The CDR3 spells CASMRREEETQYF. The CDR3 DNA reads as TGTGCCAGCATGAGGAGGGAGGAAGAGACCCAGTACTTC.

This clonotype has at least ten counts. The chain couples TRBV19 to TRBJ2-5, with D possibly matching TRBD1 (6 bases). Trimming shortened V by 6 bases and J by 4 bases, and 18 bases separated the two germline ends. CDR1 and CDR2 (germline): LNHDA, SQIVND (reference sequence). This CDR3 has 15 residues. CDR3 bases: TGTGCCAGTAGCCGCAGGGGCTCGACGGGAGAGACCCAGTACTTC. It yields the protein CASSRRGSTGETQYF.

This clonotype came up a few times. The genes are TRBV9 and TRBJ2-5; 10 positions match TRBD2. J gave up 5 bases and V 0 bases, and 7 bases lay outside the gene matches. Per germline, CDR1 SGDLS and CDR2 YYNGEE. This CDR3 region has 16 residues. The CDR3 protein is CASSVGSGRASETQYF. As DNA, the CDR3 is TGTGCCAGCAGCGTAGGCAGCGGGAGGGCCAGTGAGACCCAGTACTTC.

This chain links TRBV5-1 with TRBJ2-2; 8 nucleotides agree with TRBD2. Germline trimming cut 1 base from V and 3 bases from J; bases unmatched to any gene: 5. This CDR3 has 16 residues. Germline V lookup: CDR1 SGHRS, CDR2 YFSETQ. As DNA, the CDR3 is TGCGCCAGCAGCTTGAGCGGGCGGGGGGACACCGGGGAGCTGTTTTTT. Its protein product is CASSLSGRGDTGELFF. Variable domain in full (rest from reference TRBV5-1 and TRBJ2-2): KAGVTQTPRYLIKTRGQQVTLSCSPISGHRSVSWYQQTPGQGLQFLFEYFSETQRNKGNFPGRFSGRQFSNSRSEMNVSTLELGDSALYLCASSLSGRGDTGELFFGEGSRLTVL.

This clonotype was detected ten times or more. The chain uses TRBV6-2 or TRBV6-3 and TRBJ2-3; D is ambiguous. V was clipped by 6 bases and J by 0 bases, with 19 bases between them. The CDR3 covers 17 residues. Germline V gene lookup returns CDR1 MNHEY and CDR2 SVGEGT. The chain's CDR3 is CASRRYVPVLSTDTQYF. In nucleotides, the CDR3 is TGTGCCAGCAGGCGATACGTACCCGTACTTAGCACAGATACGCAGTATTTT.

The V call is TRBV30, the J call TRBJ2-2; TRBD2 matches at 8 bases. V lost 2 bases to trimming and J lost 3 bases; unmatched junction nucleotides: 11. Germline CDR1 is GTSNPN and CDR2 is SVGIG (reference sequence). CDR3 length: 17 amino acids. The CDR3 loop is CAWSPTRLAIHTGELFF. The CDR3 nucleotides read TGTGCCTGGAGTCCCACCCGACTAGCGATTCACACCGGGGAGCTGTTTTTT.

The CDR3 spells CATMHQGYYEQYF. Written as DNA, the CDR3 is TGTGCCACCATGCATCAGGGGTACTACGAGCAGTACTTC. The V call is TRBV6-1, the J call TRBJ2-7, with a tentative D call TRBD1 (6 bases). The CDR3 consists of 13 residues. From germline, CDR1 is MNHNS and CDR2 SASEGT. Trimming removed 10 bases from V and 3 bases from J, with 16 bases in between.

V gene TRBV20-1 combines with J gene TRBJ2-1; D may match TRBD1 or TRBD2 (7 bases each). Germline CDR1 DFQATT, CDR2 SNEGSKA (reference sequence). The CDR3 consists of 15 residues. The V end lost 2 bases, the J end lost 8 bases, and 19 bases lay between the germline ends. The CDR3 protein is CSARYQGGRGDEQFF. CDR3 DNA: TGCAGTGCTAGATACCAGGGGGGGAGAGGCGATGAGCAGTTCTTC.

V gene TRBV5-1 combines with J gene TRBJ2-6; D might be TRBD1 (6 bases). The CDR3 is 14 residues long. CDR1 is SGHRS, CDR2 YFSETQ, per germline. V dropped 0 bases and J dropped 9 bases, with 10 bases sitting between them. The CDR3 is CASSLAGDINVLTF. The CDR3 DNA sequence: TGCGCCAGCAGCTTGGCCGGGGACATCAACGTCCTGACTTTC.

With regard to this clonotype: A clone one base away is much larger, so this may be a read error. The V and J genes are TRBV14 and TRBJ2-5; no definite D call. This CDR3 is 16 amino acids long. Germline V gives CDR1 SGHDN, CDR2 FVKESK. CDR3 loop: CASGQARTPRGETQYF. The CDR3 region has the DNA TGTGCCAGCGGCCAAGCGAGGACCCCGCGCGGAGAGACCCAGTACTTC.

The J gene is TRBJ2-7, the V gene TRBV27; D is possibly TRBD1 (5 bases). The CDR3 sequence is 15 residues long. Trimming stripped 5 bases from V and 3 bases from J, with 17 bases between. From germline, CDR1 is MNHEY and CDR2 SMNVEV (reference sequence). The CDR3 loop is CASSMLGQYLYEQYF. Here the CDR3 DNA reads TGTGCCAGCAGTATGTTGGGGCAGTATCTCTACGAGCAGTACTTC.

This clonotype is classed as medium-sized. This chain connects TRBV28 to TRBJ1-1, with D uncertain. Trimming stripped 7 bases from V and 1 base from J, with 10 bases between. This CDR3 spans 13 amino acids. Germline CDR1 is MDHEN and CDR2 is SYDVKM. The CDR3: CASNLWGNTEAFF. CDR3 DNA sequence: TGTGCCAGCAACCTATGGGGGAACACTGAAGCTTTCTTT. The entire variable domain, with the rest obtained from reference TRBV28 and TRBJ1-1, is as follows: DVKVTQSSRYLVKRTGEKVFLECVQDMDHENMFWYRQDPGLGLRLIYFSYDVKMKEKGDIPEGYSVSREKKERFSLILESASTNQTSMYLCASNLWGNTEAFFGQGTRLTVV.

This clonotype was counted many times. The chain has TRBV20-1 and TRBJ2-7; D perhaps matches TRBD2 (5 bases). V gave up 6 bases and J gave up 3 bases, with 18 bases separating them. The germline V gene encodes CDR1 DFQATT and CDR2 SNEGSKA (reference sequence). The CDR3 is 14 residues long. CDR3 sequence: CSALGREGRYEQYF. The CDR3 DNA follows: TGCAGTGCGCTAGGGCGTGAGGGCCGCTACGAGCAGTACTTC.

This clonotype was picked up one time. This may stem from a read error, because a much larger clone lies one nucleotide away. As DNA, the CDR3 is TGTGCCAGCAGTTACTCCTACGGGACCAATGAGCAGTTCTTC. This sequence encodes CASSYSYGTNEQFF. V is TRBV6-5 and J is TRBJ2-1; D is perhaps TRBD1 or TRBD2 (5 bases each). V was shortened by 0 bases and J by 6 bases, with 9 bases between the two germline ends. CDR1 and CDR2 (germline): MNHEY, SVGAGI. The CDR3 is 14 residues long.

The table lists this clonotype with many counts. V and J are TRBV11-2 and TRBJ2-7; TRBD1 or TRBD2 may be the D gene (6 bases each). The CDR3 totals 13 residues. Germline CDR1 reads SGHAT; CDR2 reads FQNNGV. Trimming took 8 bases from V and 3 from J, leaving 14 bases between them. This CDR3 is CASSQGGIYEQYF. The CDR3 bases are TGTGCCAGCTCCCAAGGGGGGATCTACGAGCAGTACTTC.

This clonotype was found many times. The rearrangement uses TRBV20-1 and TRBJ2-2; D might be TRBD2 (5 bases). The CDR3 extends over 15 amino acids. The germline V gene encodes CDR1 DFQATT and CDR2 SNEGSKA (reference sequence). Trimming took 0 bases from V and 4 from J, leaving 12 bases between them. The CDR3 bases are TGCAGTGCTAGAGACCCCCGGACTGTCACCGGGGAGCTGTTTTTT. This codes for CSARDPRTVTGELFF.

This clonotype appeared many times. This chain joins TRBV3-1 and TRBJ1-1; tentatively, D is TRBD1 (5 bases). The CDR3 contains 13 residues. The germline CDR1 and CDR2 sequences are LGHDT and YNNKEL (reference sequence). V gave up 6 bases and J gave up 2 bases, with 10 bases separating them. The CDR3 reads CASSPGPNTEAFF. For the CDR3, the DNA is TGTGCCAGCAGTCCGGGGCCTAACACTGAAGCTTTCTTT. The full variable domain, in which reference TRBV3-1 and TRBJ1-1 provide the parts outside the CDR3, is DTAVSQTPKYLVTQMGNDKSIKCEQNLGHDTMYWYKQDSKKFLKIMFSYNNKELIINETVPNRFSPKSPDKAHLNLHINSLELGDSAVYFCASSPGPNTEAFFGQGTRLTVV.

This chain joins TRBV12-3 or TRBV12-4 and TRBJ1-3, with TRBD1 matching 8 bases. V lost 5 bases, J lost 1 base, and 10 bases stayed unmatched. CDR3 length: 17 amino acids. CDR3 loop: CASSRQGARGSGNTIYF. Here the CDR3 DNA reads TGTGCCAGCAGTCGGCAGGGGGCGCGAGGATCTGGAAACACCATATATTTT.

V and J are TRBV5-1 and TRBJ1-2; maybe TRBD1 (5 bases). Germline CDR1 is SGHRS and CDR2 is YFSETQ. Trimming pared 3 bases from V and 7 bases from J, leaving 19 bases between. The CDR3 runs 15 residues. This chain's CDR3 is CASSSPGGSLGGYTF. The CDR3 DNA follows: TGCGCCAGCAGCTCCCCGGGGGGTTCTCTTGGTGGCTACACCTTC.

Points on this clonotype: A single base separates this from a much larger clone, so it may be a read error. V is TRBV7-2 and J is TRBJ2-5; TRBD2 aligns across 9 bases. There are 17 residues in the CDR3. Germline loops: CDR1 SGHTA, CDR2 FQGNSA. The trim removed 1 base at V and 7 bases at J, leaving 13 bases unmatched. The CDR3 reads CASSLGIAGAGEGTQYF. The DNA for the CDR3 is TGTGCCAGCAGCTTAGGGATAGCGGGAGCGGGGGAAGGGACCCAGTACTTC.

This clonotype was found a few times. The chain has TRBV5-4 and TRBJ1-1; D might be TRBD1 (5 bases). V lost 4 bases, J lost 10 bases, and 14 bases lay in between. The CDR3 is 12 amino acids. Germline values: CDR1 SGHNT, CDR2 YYREEE (reference sequence). The CDR3 loop is CASSDTGGGAFF. The CDR3 DNA reads as TGTGCCAGCAGCGATACGGGGGGGGGAGCTTTCTTT.